This record covers a single T cell receptor (beta chain). The antigen remains undetermined. The germline gives CDR1 KGHDR, CDR2 SFDVKD. Trimming took 6 bases from V and 6 from J, leaving 10 bases between them. CDR3 length: 12 amino acids. Next came a second PCR, run for about 6 to 11 cycles, which used a sample-barcoded 5' primer along with a J-beta primer mix. From the 5' RACE reads, TCRdb called clonotypes with MiXCR, one entry per CDR3 protein. The repertoire includes approximately 850,000 distinct CDR3 sequences, roughly 60% of them detected once, and 22% sits in the top ten. This entry belongs to a study of blood T cells in healthy people across ages. General study points: Long-lived donors carried more naive CD4+ cells and greater diversity than aged donors. TCR beta diversity tracked closely with naive T cell percentage.

The gene calls are TRBV24-1 and TRBJ2-5; D is unclear. The sequence was collected from a man aged 25 to 40 in good health. Material for sequencing was blood. CDR3 amino acids: CATSSGEQTQYF. CDR3 bases: TGTGCCACCAGTTCCGGCGAACAGACCCAGTACTTC.